This TCR beta chain was recovered during a study of technical replicates of blood from a few donors. TCRdb's copy holds only in-frame clones and misses some; the assay was immunoSEQ multiplex PCR. The sample contains approximately 85,000 clones, approximately 95% of which appear only once. The TCR originated in a human donor in good health. The source material was T cells isolated from PBMCs.

The CDR3 DNA follows: TGTGCCAGCAGCCAAGATCCGACCAGCGGGAAACGATGCGAGCAGTACTTC. Residues: CASSQDPTSGKRCEQYF. The chain joins TRBV4-2 to TRBJ2-7; 7 nucleotides agree with TRBD2. V dropped 0 bases and J dropped 6; count of bases not matched to a gene: 14. The CDR3 has 17 amino acids. Germline CDR1 LGHNA, CDR2 YNFKEQ.